The 27 T cell receptor beta chains reported below all come from one sample, sequenced in a study of shared clonotypes between healthy human individuals. Generated by immunoSEQ multiplex PCR, the TCRdb table keeps only in-frame clones and is missing some. The sample comprises 500,000 or so clones, about 96% of which are singletons, and around 0.066% rests with the top ten. Sample: naive CD4+ T cells sorted from blood. As for subset: CD45RA+ positively selected. Receptor source: a woman aged 30 to 39 in good health.

Of note for this clone: This same CDR3 is encoded by further DNA sequences in the sample. The chain uses TRBV19 and TRBJ2-1; 10 nucleotides align to TRBD2. Germline V CDR1 and CDR2: LNHDA, SQIVND (reference sequence). The CDR3 extends over 15 amino acids. The V and J ends lost 5 bases and 0 bases, in that order; junction bases with no gene match: 1. This CDR3 is CASSPSGSSYNEQFF. The CDR3, as DNA: TGTGCCAGTAGTCCTAGCGGGAGCTCCTACAATGAGCAGTTCTTC.

The genes are TRBV29-1 and TRBJ2-3; D uncertain. Germline CDR1 reads SQVTM; CDR2 reads ANQGSEA. This CDR3 region has 10 residues. The V and J ends lost 5 bases and 3 bases respectively, with 3 bases between them. The DNA for the CDR3 is TGCAGCGTTCGGACAGATACGCAGTATTTT. Protein product: CSVRTDTQYF.

The CDR3: CASSYSVLREKLFF. The CDR3 region has the DNA TGTGCCAGCAGTTACTCCGTCCTGAGGGAAAAACTGTTTTTT. This chain uses TRBV28 with TRBJ1-4; D unresolved. CDR1 is MDHEN and CDR2 is SYDVKM in the germline V gene. V was clipped by 4 bases and J by 8 bases, with 14 bases between them. The CDR3 extends over 14 amino acids.

The rearrangement uses TRBV4-2 and TRBJ2-7; 8 nucleotides agree with TRBD2. This CDR3 has 15 amino acids. The germline gives CDR1 LGHNA, CDR2 YNFKEQ. Unmatched junction bases numbered 9, after V lost 3 bases and J lost 5 bases. The CDR3 sequence is CASSQTQRESHEQYF. CDR3 DNA: TGTGCCAGCAGCCAGACTCAGCGGGAGTCCCACGAGCAGTACTTC.

The genes are TRBV5-1 and TRBJ1-2, with 7 nucleotides matching TRBD1. The CDR3 extends over 14 amino acids. CDR1 SGHRS and CDR2 YFSETQ come from the germline V gene. Trimming took 3 bases from V and 8 from J; bases not matched to a gene: 10. Here the CDR3 reads CASSSDRVAWGYTF. For the CDR3, the DNA is TGCGCCAGCAGCTCCGACAGGGTGGCTTGGGGCTACACCTTC.

This chain links TRBV19 with TRBJ2-1, with 11 bases lining up with TRBD2. This CDR3 comprises 17 residues. The germline V gene has CDR1 LNHDA and CDR2 SQIVND (reference sequence). The ends lost 3 bases at V and 2 bases at J; junction bases unmatched: 6. The CDR3 loop reads CASSMPGLADAYNEQFF. The CDR3 DNA is TGTGCCAGTAGTATGCCGGGACTAGCGGACGCCTACAATGAGCAGTTCTTC.

The gene calls are TRBV19 and TRBJ2-1; D ambiguous. The CDR3 has 12 amino acids. Germline-derived CDR1 and CDR2 are LNHDA and SQIVND (reference sequence). The V end lost 3 bases, the J end lost 4 bases, and 4 bases lay between the germline ends. CDR3 residues: CASSMTYNEQFF. DNA for the CDR3: TGTGCCAGTAGTATGACTTACAATGAGCAGTTCTTC.

This clone was detected once. The gene calls are TRBV28 and TRBJ1-2, with 9 bases that match TRBD1. The V segment lost 8 bases and the J segment 5 bases; nucleotides outside the gene matches: 6. Germline loops: CDR1 MDHEN, CDR2 SYDVKM. CDR3 length: 13 amino acids. In DNA, the CDR3 is TGTGCCAGCGAAATCGGACAGGGGTATGGCTACACCTTC. Encoded protein: CASEIGQGYGYTF.

This chain uses TRBV7-2 with TRBJ1-5; the D gene is possibly TRBD1 (5 bases). The V gene lost 6 bases and the J gene lost 5 bases, with 17 bases spanning the gap. Germline CDR1 SGHTA, CDR2 FQGNSA. The CDR3 runs 15 residues. CDR3 residues: CASRRNAGNYQPQHF. In DNA form, the CDR3 reads TGTGCCAGCAGAAGAAACGCAGGGAACTATCAGCCCCAGCATTTT. Together with reference TRBV7-2 and TRBJ1-5, the CDR3 gives the full variable domain: GAGVSQSPSNKVTEKGKDVELRCDPISGHTALYWYRQSLGQGLEFLIYFQGNSAPDKSGLPSDRFSAERTGGSVSTLTIQRTQQEDSAVYLCASRRNAGNYQPQHFGDGTRLSIL.

This chain joins TRBV6-1 and TRBJ1-2; D not resolved. The V end lost 4 bases, the J end lost 3 bases, and 15 bases lay between the germline ends. Germline CDR1 and CDR2: MNHNS and SASEGT. The CDR3 extends over 15 amino acids. The CDR3 here is CASSVVRRAHYGYTF. Here the CDR3 DNA reads TGTGCCAGCAGTGTTGTTCGGCGGGCGCACTATGGCTACACCTTC.

V usage is TRBV11-2 and J usage is TRBJ2-3; 7 bases agree with TRBD2. CDR3 length: 16 residues. Germline CDR1 and CDR2: SGHAT and FQNNGV. V gave up 5 bases and J gave up 6 bases; unmatched junction bases: 14. The CDR3: CASSREAGPPADTQYF. CDR3 bases: TGTGCCAGCAGCAGAGAAGCGGGGCCCCCTGCCGATACGCAGTATTTT.

V and J are TRBV15 and TRBJ1-1, with 7 bases identical to TRBD1. Unmatched junction bases numbered 8, after V lost 1 base and J lost 0 bases. CDR1 is LNHNV, CDR2 YYDKDF, per germline (reference sequence). The CDR3 covers 17 residues. This chain's CDR3 is CATSRVQGQGLNTEAFF. DNA of the CDR3: TGTGCCACCAGCAGAGTACAGGGGCAGGGTTTGAACACTGAAGCTTTCTTT.

The chain couples TRBV16 to TRBJ1-5; D possibly corresponds to TRBD1 (6 bases). Germline V gene sequence: CDR1 KGHSY, CDR2 FQNENV. V was pared by 4 bases and J by 7 bases, with 11 bases between. The CDR3 is 13 amino acids. CDR3 protein: CASSLQGSQPQHF. DNA of the CDR3: TGTGCCAGCAGCCTACAGGGTAGCCAGCCCCAGCATTTT. The complete variable domain, with remaining parts taken from reference TRBV16 and TRBJ1-5, reads GEEVAQTPKHLVRGEGQKAKLYCAPIKGHSYVFWYQQVLKNEFKFLISFQNENVFDETGMPKERFSAKCLPNSPCSLEIQATKLEDSAVYFCASSLQGSQPQHFGDGTRLSIL.

This clone appeared once. The V call is TRBV11-2, the J call TRBJ2-1; D is unclear. This CDR3 is built from 15 residues. Germline values: CDR1 SGHAT, CDR2 FQNNGV. The V end lost 3 bases, the J end lost 3 bases, and 12 bases lay between the germline ends. CDR3 in DNA: TGTGCCAGCAGCTTCAACAGAGGTGGCTACAATGAGCAGTTCTTC. It is translated as CASSFNRGGYNEQFF.

The chain has TRBV15 and TRBJ2-7; maybe TRBD2 (7 bases). The CDR3 has 17 residues. Trimming took 1 base from V and 2 from J, leaving 18 bases between them. The germline V gene encodes CDR1 LNHNV and CDR2 YYDKDF (reference sequence). This CDR3 is CATSRAVGGAEPYEQYF. CDR3 nucleotide sequence: TGTGCCACCAGCAGAGCGGTGGGGGGGGCGGAACCCTACGAGCAGTACTTC.

This rearrangement joins TRBV5-4 to TRBJ1-1; 8 nucleotides agree with TRBD1. This CDR3 region has 16 residues. Unmatched junction bases numbered 11, after V lost 2 bases and J lost 5 bases. In germline, CDR1 is SGHNT, CDR2 YYREEE (reference sequence). The chain's CDR3 is CASSFSPGGPWTEAFF. The CDR3 DNA follows: TGTGCCAGCAGCTTCTCGCCAGGGGGCCCGTGGACTGAAGCTTTCTTT. Full variable domain (rest looked up from reference TRBV5-4 and TRBJ1-1): ETGVTQSPTHLIKTRGQQVTLRCSSQSGHNTVSWYQQALGQGPQFIFQYYREEENGRGNFPPRFSGLQFPNYSSELNVNALELDDSALYLCASSFSPGGPWTEAFFGQGTRLTVV.

V is TRBV21-1 and J is TRBJ2-7; the table's D call, TRBD1, has no DNA check behind it. TRBV21-1 corresponds to a pseudogene. CDR3 length: 16 amino acids. This CDR3 reads CASSKVEQGNSYEQYF. Here the CDR3 DNA reads TGTGCCAGCAGCAAAGTCGAGCAGGGGAACTCCTACGAGCAGTACTTC.

Of note for this clone: Different DNA sequences within this sample yield the same CDR3. This chain uses TRBV15 with TRBJ2-5, with 7 positions matching TRBD1. CDR3 length: 14 residues. Per the germline V gene, CDR1 is LNHNV and CDR2 is YYDKDF (reference sequence). V shed 0 bases and J 2 bases; nucleotides not matched to a gene: 0. The CDR3 DNA reads TGTGCCACCAGCAGAGACAGGGGGCAAGAGACCCAGTACTTC. It translates to CATSRDRGQETQYF.

The chain recombines TRBV29-1 with TRBJ2-3; perhaps TRBD1 as D (5 bases). Trimming removed 1 base at V and 6 bases at J, with 14 bases between. Germline V lookup: CDR1 SQVTM, CDR2 ANQGSEA. The CDR3 length is 14 residues. In DNA, the CDR3 is TGCAGCGTTGAAGTTCACCAGGGAACTGATACGCAGTATTTT. This gives the protein CSVEVHQGTDTQYF.

This chain connects TRBV19 to TRBJ2-5; no definite D call. The CDR3 is 13 amino acids. Germline V lookup: CDR1 LNHDA, CDR2 SQIVND (reference sequence). V was trimmed by 4 bases and J by 2 bases, leaving 8 bases between them. The CDR3 protein is CASSRDGQETQYF. For the CDR3, the DNA is TGTGCCAGTAGTAGAGACGGTCAAGAGACCCAGTACTTC.

This sequence joins TRBV28 and TRBJ2-7; TRBD2 might be the D (5 bases). Per germline, CDR1 MDHEN and CDR2 SYDVKM. V lost 5 bases and J 1 base, leaving 15 bases between the germline ends. The CDR3 is made up of 15 amino acids. The CDR3 bases are TGTGCCAGCAGTCTCCCGGGGAGCCCATCCTACGAGCAGTACTTC. It encodes CASSLPGSPSYEQYF.

This rearrangement joins TRBV14 to TRBJ1-2; D ambiguous. The V end was cut by 3 bases, the J end by 6 bases, with 14 bases between. Germline CDR1 reads SGHDN; CDR2 reads FVKESK. The CDR3 totals 14 residues. CDR3 loop: CASSQDPRPHGYTF. The CDR3, as DNA: TGTGCCAGCAGCCAGGACCCCCGTCCCCATGGCTACACCTTC.

The chain carries TRBV28 and TRBJ2-7; TRBD1 might be the D (6 bases). Germline V gene data show CDR1 as MDHEN and CDR2 as SYDVKM. Trimming left V 8 bases short and J 1 base short, with 18 bases between. The CDR3 extends over 15 amino acids. CDR3 in DNA: TGTGCCAGCCTGGCGTACGGGACATTGTCCTACGAGCAGTACTTC. This codes for CASLAYGTLSYEQYF.

The chain has TRBV29-1 and TRBJ1-5; D is possibly TRBD1 (6 bases). With 4 bases removed from V and 2 bases from J, the gap between germline ends came to 12 bases. In germline, CDR1 is SQVTM, CDR2 ANQGSEA. The CDR3 has 14 amino acids. In DNA, the CDR3 is TGCAGCGTTGCGTCAGGGGATGGCAATCAGCCCCAGCATTTT. Amino acids: CSVASGDGNQPQHF. Combining the CDR3 with reference TRBV29-1 and TRBJ1-5 gives the whole variable domain SAVISQKPSRDICQRGTSLTIQCQVDSQVTMMFWYRQQPGQSLTLIATANQGSEATYESGFVIDKFPISRPNLTFSTLTVSNMSPEDSSIYLCSVASGDGNQPQHFGDGTRLSIL.

The rearrangement joins TRBV25-1 to TRBJ2-1, with no clear D. From germline, CDR1 is MGHDK and CDR2 SYGVNS. Trimming left V 0 bases short and J 13 bases short, with 16 bases between. The CDR3 has 14 residues. This CDR3 is CASSEYMAGIDQFF. The CDR3 nucleotides read TGTGCCAGCAGTGAATATATGGCAGGAATTGACCAGTTCTTC.

The gene calls are TRBV2 and TRBJ2-7; TRBD2 is a possible D gene (6 bases). The CDR3 sequence is 14 residues long. The germline V gene has CDR1 SNHLY and CDR2 FYNNEI. Trimming stripped 6 bases from V and 5 bases from J, with 17 bases between. CDR3 bases: TGTGCCAGCAGCTCGGAGGGCCGGTTGAACGAGCAGTACTTC. Translation: CASSSEGRLNEQYF.

CDR3 sequence reads: CAWSKQGGSPLHF. In DNA, the CDR3 is TGTGCCTGGAGTAAACAGGGAGGATCACCCCTCCACTTT. V gene TRBV30 combines with J gene TRBJ1-6; maybe TRBD1 (6 bases). The CDR3 length is 13 residues. The V end was cut by 2 bases, the J end by 10 bases, with 12 bases between. The germline gives CDR1 GTSNPN, CDR2 SVGIG (reference sequence).